This entry is about one T cell receptor (beta chain). Its antigen remains unidentified. Base quality data are lacking; no much larger clone is found one base away. Collaborating institutions collected whole blood in K2EDTA tubes following their own protocols. For TCRbeta analysis, collaborator samples were shipped as frozen whole blood, as isolated PBMCs, or as DNA extracted from either sample type. The data derive from a study of blood T cell repertoires in COVID-19 (dated by TCRdb to about 2020). For the wider study: Collaborator samples came from the United States, Italy and Spain and covered acute and convalescent phases of COVID-19. The samples were drawn from the first 160 participants of the ongoing ImmuneRACE study and from 950 to 1,500 subjects provided by 6 global collaborators. Where available, HLA class I and class II types were taken from metadata supplied by the sample provider and were not determined by assay-based typing. The material from the prospective study consisted of cDNA or gDNA derived from T cells, B-cell-depleted T cells, or PBMCs. Deeply sampled blood TCRbeta repertoires from subjects exposed to, actively infected with, or recovered from COVID-19 were included in the dataset. The sample metadata nearly always contained a de-identified subject ID, COVID-19 status, age in years and sex. The repertoires were released in a freely available public database meant as a resource for research on the immune response to SARS-CoV-2.

TCRbeta CDR3 regions were amplified from genomic DNA using the immunoSEQ Assay, a bias-controlled multiplex PCR. Turning to the authors' computational methods: The number of nucleated cells in each sample was estimated by amplification of reference gene primers within the assay. To quantify the absolute abundance of each unique TCRbeta CDR3 rearrangement, sequence reads were collapsed and filtered. Productive Simpson clonality was computed per sample as the square root of Simpson's diversity index over productive rearrangements. What TCRdb holds here is the immuneACCESS table cut down to in-frame rearrangements. Part of the clones is not present; checked against another copy, under half of the missing clones reflect an unresolved V gene, and the others are unexplained. D and trimming come from the DNA, and the V and J calls and clone size come from that table. The sample has some 100,000 clones on record, 70% to 80% of them singletons. The leading ten clones occupy roughly 15% of the sample.

The investigation overall reported the following: Clinical and demographic metadata were provided uncurated, with the amount varying by source and participant.

This clonotype originated in a human donor in a cohort sampled during active COVID-19. The sample taken for sequencing was peripheral blood.

CDR3 protein: CASTVQGTHEQYF. The DNA sequence is TGTGCCAGCACTGTACAGGGGACCCACGAGCAGTACTTC. This sequence uses TRBV12-3 or TRBV12-4 and TRBJ2-7; TRBD1 aligns with 7 central bases. Relative to germline, V is missing 7 bases and J is missing 5 bases, with 8 bases of the junction outside any gene match. Inclusive of the bounding cysteine and phenylalanine, the CDR3 is 13 residues long. Only the CDR3 part of the read is kept: 39 bases, read in frame from the first base.